Presented here are 17 T cell receptor beta chains from one specimen sequenced in a study of blood T cell repertoires in COVID-19. Measured with immunoSEQ multiplex PCR; TCRdb has only the in-frame clones, and not every one. The sample contains 200,000 or so clones, less than 90% of which appear only once. The sample taken for sequencing was peripheral blood. The receptors shown here come from a man aged 70 or older with active or convalescent COVID-19.

This clone occurred once. The chain links TRBV5-8 to TRBJ1-1; D uncertain. V was trimmed by 0 bases and J by 0 bases, leaving 9 bases between them. In germline, CDR1 is SGHTS, CDR2 YDEGEE. The CDR3 has 15 amino acids. CDR3 in DNA: TGTGCCAGCAGCTTGGACGCGGGGATGAACACTGAAGCTTTCTTT. This sequence encodes CASSLDAGMNTEAFF. Full variable domain (outside the CDR3, taken from reference TRBV5-8 and TRBJ1-1): EAGVTQSPTHLIKTRGQQATLRCSPISGHTSVYWYQQALGLGLQFLLWYDEGEERNRGNFPPRFSGRQFPNYSSELNVNALELEDSALYLCASSLDAGMNTEAFFGQGTRLTVV.

The chain joins TRBV7-9 to TRBJ2-7; D might be TRBD2 (7 bases). Germline V gene lookup returns CDR1 SEHNR and CDR2 FQNEAQ (reference sequence). The CDR3 loop spans 17 amino acids. Trimming shortened V by 1 base and J by 5 bases, and 21 bases separated the two germline ends. CDR3 DNA: TGTGCCAGCAGCTTAGTTGTGTTACGGGGGGCAGGCGACGAGCAGTACTTC. Its translation is CASSLVVLRGAGDEQYF.

The chain links TRBV5-1 to TRBJ2-1; TRBD1 matches at 10 bases. The length of the CDR3 is 18 residues. Germline CDR1 and CDR2: SGHRS and YFSETQ. Germline trimming cut 4 bases from V and 8 bases from J; bases unmatched to any gene: 18. The CDR3: CASSPRPGTGALGHEQFF. CDR3 DNA sequence: TGCGCCAGCAGCCCCCGTCCCGGGACAGGGGCTCTCGGCCATGAGCAGTTCTTC.

The rearrangement uses TRBV28 and TRBJ2-7, with TRBD1 as a possible D gene (5 bases). Trimming left V 4 bases short and J 6 bases short, with 19 bases between. The CDR3 is 15 amino acids. Per germline, CDR1 MDHEN and CDR2 SYDVKM. The CDR3 DNA reads TGTGCCAGCAGTTCACTACATCCAGGGCAGGTCGAGCAGTACTTC. This sequence encodes CASSSLHPGQVEQYF.

The chain employs TRBV11-2 and TRBJ2-1; D unresolved. The V gene's germline CDR1 is SGHAT and CDR2 FQNNGV. The CDR3 sequence is 13 residues long. The ends were cut back, 3 bases at V and 8 bases at J, with 11 bases in the middle. In DNA form, the CDR3 reads TGTGCCAGCAGCTTCCGACATAACTATGAGCAGTTCTTC. Translation: CASSFRHNYEQFF. Combining the CDR3 with reference TRBV11-2 and TRBJ2-1 gives the whole variable domain EAGVAQSPRYKIIEKRQSVAFWCNPISGHATLYWYQQILGQGPKLLIQFQNNGVVDDSQLPKDRFSAERLKGVDSTLKIQPAKLEDSAVYLCASSFRHNYEQFFGPGTRLTVL.

V is TRBV7-9 and J is TRBJ2-1; 11 bases align to TRBD2. CDR3 length equals 15 residues. Germline CDR1 and CDR2: SEHNR and FQNEAQ (reference sequence). After removal of 8 bases from V and 0 bases from J, the junction contained 3 bases not matched to a gene. CDR3 sequence: CASLAGGSSYNEQFF. DNA of the CDR3: TGTGCCAGCTTAGCGGGGGGGAGCTCCTACAATGAGCAGTTCTTC. Using reference TRBV7-9 and TRBJ2-1 for the parts outside the CDR3, the full variable domain is DTGVSQNPRHKITKRGQNVTFRCDPISEHNRLYWYRQTLGQGPEFLTYFQNEAQLEKSRLLSDRFSAERPKGSFSTLEIQRTEQGDSAMYLCASLAGGSSYNEQFFGPGTRLTVL.

This chain connects TRBV7-9 to TRBJ2-1, with TRBD2 identical over 9 bases. The CDR3 has 17 residues. Losses at the gene ends were 8 bases for V and 3 bases for J; bases not matched to a gene: 14. Germline V gene lookup returns CDR1 SEHNR and CDR2 FQNEAQ (reference sequence). The DNA of the CDR3 is TGTGCCAGCTCGGGAGAGGGGCTAGCGGGAAACTACAATGAGCAGTTCTTC. Its protein is CASSGEGLAGNYNEQFF.

The chain is built from TRBV7-9 and TRBJ2-7, with unresolved D. The CDR3 contains 13 residues. Germline V gene sequence: CDR1 SEHNR, CDR2 FQNEAQ (reference sequence). V gave up 4 bases and J gave up 2 bases, with 9 bases separating them. The CDR3 spells CASSSQVPYEQYF. The CDR3 DNA sequence: TGTGCCAGCAGCTCCCAGGTTCCCTACGAGCAGTACTTC.

The rearrangement joins TRBV15 to TRBJ2-7; 7 nucleotides agree with TRBD1. With 4 bases clipped from V and 2 bases from J, the junction kept 8 bases outside the gene matches. Germline-derived CDR1 and CDR2 are LNHNV and YYDKDF (reference sequence). The CDR3 runs 15 residues. CDR3 in amino acids: CATSNPRDRPYEQYF. The CDR3 region has the DNA TGTGCCACCAGCAACCCTAGGGACAGACCCTACGAGCAGTACTTC.

The V call is TRBV7-9, the J call TRBJ2-4; perhaps TRBD2 as D (6 bases). The germline V and J ends were trimmed by 5 bases and 5 bases, with 16 bases remaining between them. The CDR3 totals 15 residues. The germline V gene has CDR1 SEHNR and CDR2 FQNEAQ (reference sequence). CDR3 loop: CASSHPRDSENIQYF. CDR3 bases: TGTGCCAGCAGCCACCCCCGGGACTCGGAAAACATTCAGTACTTC. Based on the CDR3 plus reference TRBV7-9 and TRBJ2-4, the full variable domain is DTGVSQNPRHKITKRGQNVTFRCDPISEHNRLYWYRQTLGQGPEFLTYFQNEAQLEKSRLLSDRFSAERPKGSFSTLEIQRTEQGDSAMYLCASSHPRDSENIQYFGAGTRLSVL.

The chain carries TRBV4-1 and TRBJ2-3, with 13 bases that match TRBD2. Germline V lookup: CDR1 MGHRA, CDR2 YSYEKL. Trimming at V came to 6 bases and at J to 5 bases, leaving 8 bases not matched to a gene. The CDR3 length is 16 residues. As DNA, the CDR3 is TGCGCCAGCAGTCGGGGACTAGCGGGGAGTTTAGATACGCAGTATTTT. It is translated as CASSRGLAGSLDTQYF.

V is TRBV18 and J is TRBJ2-3; TRBD2 is a possible D gene (5 bases). The CDR3 runs 13 residues. Trimming took off 4 bases at V and 5 bases at J, with 10 bases between the two ends. The germline V gene encodes CDR1 KGHSH and CDR2 LQKENI. As DNA, the CDR3 is TGTGCCAGCTCACTAGACGGGAAAGATACGCAGTATTTT. It is translated as CASSLDGKDTQYF. The whole variable domain, filled in from reference TRBV18 and TRBJ2-3, reads NAGVMQNPRHLVRRRGQEARLRCSPMKGHSHVYWYRQLPEEGLKFMVYLQKENIIDESGMPKERFSAEFPKEGPSILRIQQVVRGDSAAYFCASSLDGKDTQYFGPGTRLTVL.

This clone was recorded once. This chain joins TRBV28 and TRBJ2-4, with TRBD2 matching over 8 bases. The ends lost 5 bases at V and 5 bases at J; junction bases unmatched: 11. This CDR3 has 16 amino acids. Germline CDR1 and CDR2: MDHEN and SYDVKM. CDR3 sequence reads: CASSTPGLGGENIQYF. In nucleotides, the CDR3 is TGTGCCAGCAGTACTCCGGGACTAGGGGGAGAAAACATTCAGTACTTC.

V is TRBV7-2 and J is TRBJ2-3, with D maybe TRBD1 (5 bases). Germline CDR1 reads SGHTA; CDR2 reads FQGNSA. The V end was cut by 1 base, the J end by 4 bases, with 9 bases between. The CDR3 loop spans 14 amino acids. The CDR3 is CASSLGGRPDTQYF. CDR3 in DNA: TGTGCCAGCAGCTTAGGGGGCCGGCCAGATACGCAGTATTTT.

This clone was counted between two and nine times. This chain joins TRBV7-8 and TRBJ2-7; a possible D gene is TRBD2 (7 bases). CDR1 and CDR2 from the germline V gene are SGHVS and FQNEAQ. V shed 4 bases and J shed 4 bases, with 14 bases lying between them. This CDR3 contains 14 residues. CDR3 protein: CASSSREGEYEQYF. In DNA form, the CDR3 reads TGTGCCAGCAGCTCCAGGGAGGGGGAATACGAGCAGTACTTC.

V is TRBV11-3 and J is TRBJ1-6; D is unresolved. Trimming removed 1 base at V and 10 bases at J, with 8 bases between. The CDR3 runs to 13 residues. Germline loops: CDR1 SGHNT, CDR2 YENEEA. The CDR3 sequence is CASSLGEGSPLHF. For the CDR3, the DNA is TGTGCCAGCAGCTTAGGAGAGGGATCACCCCTCCACTTT. Variable domain in full (rest from reference TRBV11-3 and TRBJ1-6): EAGVVQSPRYKIIEKKQPVAFWCNPISGHNTLYWYLQNLGQGPELLIRYENEEAVDDSQLPKDRFSAERLKGVDSTLKIQPAELGDSAVYLCASSLGEGSPLHFGNGTRLTVT.

The chain uses TRBV6-1 and TRBJ1-6; 9 nucleotides match TRBD1. CDR3 length equals 18 residues. The junction had 8 bases not matched to a gene; V was cut back by 0 bases and J by 5 bases. Germline lookup yields CDR1 MNHNS and CDR2 SASEGT. CDR3 DNA: TGTGCCAGCAGTGAAGCGGGAGGGACAGGGATCGATAATTCACCCCTCCACTTT. It encodes CASSEAGGTGIDNSPLHF.